These T cell receptor beta chains were read from a single sample in a study of sequential checkpoint blockade in melanoma. Produced via immunoSEQ multiplex PCR; TCRdb's table is partial and in-frame only. The table has about 4,000 clones, 20% to 25% seen once; the top ten hold 15% to 20%. Sequenced material: tumor tissue (inferred from file names), taken from a patient given nivolumab and ipilimumab in sequence. These receptor sequences come from a human donor with melanoma. Both conserved end residues are part of each CDR3. A D gene is named only where the DNA matches it firmly. Not all rows give a size; the values are once, few, many and, for expanded clones, a class.

d_gene: NA
abundance: NA
v_gene: TRBV11-3
j_gene: TRBJ2-3
len: 16
CDR3aa: CASSRQLAGIADTQYF

d_gene: NA
abundance: few
v_gene: TRBV6-8
j_gene: TRBJ1-1
len: 13
CDR3aa: CASSLDMNTEAFF

d_gene: TRBD2
abundance: few
v_gene: TRBV9
j_gene: TRBJ2-1
len: 19
CDR3aa: CASSVGLLVGGGPNNEQFF

d_gene: NA
abundance: few
v_gene: TRBV19
j_gene: TRBJ2-7
len: 14
CDR3aa: CASSIIFGAYEQYF

d_gene: NA
abundance: few
v_gene: TRBV23-1
j_gene: TRBJ1-1
len: 13
CDR3aa: CASSLGRNTEAFF

d_gene: TRBD2
abundance: NA
v_gene: TRBV19
j_gene: TRBJ2-1
len: 15
CDR3aa: CASTRGVPSYNEQFF

d_gene: NA
abundance: medium-sized
v_gene: TRBV6-8
j_gene: TRBJ2-1
len: 12
CDR3aa: CASTFPNGEQFF

d_gene: NA
abundance: NA
v_gene: TRBV6-8
j_gene: TRBJ2-3
len: 14
CDR3aa: CASTPTSSTDTQYF

d_gene: TRBD2
abundance: NA
v_gene: TRBV5-1
j_gene: TRBJ2-3
len: 15
CDR3aa: CASSLVTSGGDTQYF

d_gene: NA
abundance: few
v_gene: TRBV19
j_gene: TRBJ2-2
len: 17
CDR3aa: CASSISPRQTNTGELFF

d_gene: TRBD1
abundance: once
v_gene: TRBV18
j_gene: TRBJ2-2
len: 15
CDR3aa: CASSPVDRAGGELFF

d_gene: NA
abundance: few
v_gene: TRBV11-3
j_gene: TRBJ1-2
len: 14
CDR3aa: CASSLGAAIYGYTF

d_gene: NA
abundance: NA
v_gene: TRBV5-1
j_gene: TRBJ1-3
len: 14
CDR3aa: CASSYGTDGNTIYF

d_gene: TRBD1
abundance: few
v_gene: TRBV6-8
j_gene: TRBJ1-6
len: 16
CDR3aa: CASSYPGQAINSPLHF

d_gene: NA
abundance: NA
v_gene: TRBV5-1
j_gene: TRBJ1-1
len: 15
CDR3aa: CASSPLWGENTEAFF

d_gene: NA
abundance: large
v_gene: TRBV6-8
j_gene: TRBJ1-1
len: 13
CDR3aa: CAICRDGGTEAFF

d_gene: NA
abundance: many
v_gene: TRBV6-1
j_gene: TRBJ1-5
len: 15
CDR3aa: CASSEERVGNQPQHF

d_gene: NA
abundance: NA
v_gene: TRBV5-1
j_gene: TRBJ2-5
len: 14
CDR3aa: CASSEAGTRETQYF

d_gene: TRBD1
abundance: medium-sized
v_gene: TRBV4-1
j_gene: TRBJ1-1
len: 17
CDR3aa: CASSHPRTGGANTEAFF

d_gene: TRBD1
abundance: NA
v_gene: TRBV19
j_gene: TRBJ2-1
len: 15
CDR3aa: CASRVDRGPYNEQFF

d_gene: NA
abundance: medium-sized
v_gene: TRBV11-3
j_gene: TRBJ1-1
len: 15
CDR3aa: CASSPGQGWNTEAFF

d_gene: NA
abundance: few
v_gene: TRBV19
j_gene: TRBJ1-2
len: 13
CDR3aa: CASSSDRINGYTF

d_gene: NA
abundance: NA
v_gene: TRBV6-8
j_gene: TRBJ1-3
len: 18
CDR3aa: CASSGPGTLGGPGNTIYF

d_gene: NA
abundance: medium-sized
v_gene: TRBV7-1
j_gene: TRBJ2-1
len: 13
CDR3aa: CASSPPSVNEQFF

d_gene: NA
abundance: NA
v_gene: TRBV18
j_gene: TRBJ1-6
len: 18
CDR3aa: CASSPASSSRGHHSPLHF

d_gene: TRBD1
abundance: NA
v_gene: TRBV11-3
j_gene: TRBJ1-6
len: 18
CDR3aa: CASSLRTTGSTYNSPLHF

d_gene: NA
abundance: NA
v_gene: TRBV19
j_gene: TRBJ2-7
len: 12
CDR3aa: CASSPNTYEQYF

d_gene: TRBD2
abundance: NA
v_gene: TRBV6-8
j_gene: TRBJ2-6
len: 17
CDR3aa: CASRGGGGLGGANVLTF

d_gene: TRBD1
abundance: NA
v_gene: TRBV5-1
j_gene: TRBJ1-1
len: 15
CDR3aa: CASSLAAPGQTYAFF

d_gene: NA
abundance: many
v_gene: TRBV9
j_gene: TRBJ2-3
len: 15
CDR3aa: CASSVGAAYTDTQYF

d_gene: NA
abundance: NA
v_gene: TRBV13
j_gene: TRBJ2-7
len: 13
CDR3aa: CASSLGSSYEQYF

d_gene: NA
abundance: few
v_gene: TRBV6-8
j_gene: TRBJ1-3
len: 14
CDR3aa: CASSVPGAGNTIYF

d_gene: TRBD1
abundance: NA
v_gene: TRBV11-3
j_gene: TRBJ1-6
len: 14
CDR3aa: CASHPTGDGSPLHF

d_gene: NA
abundance: NA
v_gene: TRBV18
j_gene: TRBJ1-3
len: 17
CDR3aa: CASSPGLTGASGNTIYF

d_gene: TRBD1
abundance: medium-sized
v_gene: TRBV30
j_gene: TRBJ2-2
len: 18
CDR3aa: CAWTDSYKGTGATGELFF

d_gene: TRBD1
abundance: few
v_gene: TRBV19
j_gene: TRBJ1-4
len: 16
CDR3aa: CASTRLGTGTAEKLFF

d_gene: TRBD1
abundance: NA
v_gene: TRBV18
j_gene: TRBJ2-1
len: 14
CDR3aa: CASSPPAGGDEQFF

d_gene: TRBD2
abundance: NA
v_gene: TRBV5-1
j_gene: TRBJ2-5
len: 15
CDR3aa: CASSPSGGALETQYF

d_gene: NA
abundance: NA
v_gene: TRBV6-8
j_gene: TRBJ1-6
len: 14
CDR3aa: CASSYADYNSPLHF

d_gene: TRBD1
abundance: many
v_gene: TRBV6-8
j_gene: TRBJ2-3
len: 15
CDR3aa: CASSRQGAGTDTQYF

d_gene: NA
abundance: NA
v_gene: TRBV19
j_gene: TRBJ1-2
len: 17
CDR3aa: CASSIRRREDPNYGYTF

d_gene: NA
abundance: NA
v_gene: TRBV28
j_gene: TRBJ2-7
len: 16
CDR3aa: CASSSGSGANSNEQYF

d_gene: TRBD2
abundance: NA
v_gene: TRBV6-8
j_gene: TRBJ2-3
len: 18
CDR3aa: CASSYSPERGAFTDTQYF

d_gene: NA
abundance: few
v_gene: TRBV30
j_gene: TRBJ2-7
len: 15
CDR3aa: CAWSTLDGYLYEQYF

d_gene: NA
abundance: NA
v_gene: TRBV11-3
j_gene: TRBJ2-1
len: 14
CDR3aa: CASSLSGGNNEQFF

d_gene: TRBD2
abundance: NA
v_gene: TRBV5-1
j_gene: TRBJ2-1
len: 14
CDR3aa: CASSLAGAGGEQFF

d_gene: NA
abundance: NA
v_gene: TRBV19
j_gene: TRBJ2-1
len: 12
CDR3aa: CASSDSYNEQFF

d_gene: NA
abundance: few
v_gene: TRBV11-3
j_gene: TRBJ2-4
len: 14
CDR3aa: CASSLRQVKNIQYF

d_gene: TRBD2
abundance: NA
v_gene: TRBV19
j_gene: TRBJ2-5
len: 16
CDR3aa: CASSMVTSGGKETQYF

d_gene: NA
abundance: NA
v_gene: TRBV9
j_gene: TRBJ2-7
len: 15
CDR3aa: CASSVATGTAYEQYF

d_gene: NA
abundance: many
v_gene: TRBV7-1
j_gene: TRBJ1-1
len: 13
CDR3aa: CASSRAGGPEAFF

d_gene: NA
abundance: NA
v_gene: TRBV5-1
j_gene: TRBJ1-2
len: 15
CDR3aa: CASSKGGGANYGYTF

d_gene: TRBD1
abundance: large
v_gene: TRBV6-8
j_gene: TRBJ2-2
len: 16
CDR3aa: CASSAGQGVLAGELFF

d_gene: TRBD1
abundance: medium-sized
v_gene: TRBV11-3
j_gene: TRBJ1-4
len: 14
CDR3aa: CASSKTGDNEKLFF